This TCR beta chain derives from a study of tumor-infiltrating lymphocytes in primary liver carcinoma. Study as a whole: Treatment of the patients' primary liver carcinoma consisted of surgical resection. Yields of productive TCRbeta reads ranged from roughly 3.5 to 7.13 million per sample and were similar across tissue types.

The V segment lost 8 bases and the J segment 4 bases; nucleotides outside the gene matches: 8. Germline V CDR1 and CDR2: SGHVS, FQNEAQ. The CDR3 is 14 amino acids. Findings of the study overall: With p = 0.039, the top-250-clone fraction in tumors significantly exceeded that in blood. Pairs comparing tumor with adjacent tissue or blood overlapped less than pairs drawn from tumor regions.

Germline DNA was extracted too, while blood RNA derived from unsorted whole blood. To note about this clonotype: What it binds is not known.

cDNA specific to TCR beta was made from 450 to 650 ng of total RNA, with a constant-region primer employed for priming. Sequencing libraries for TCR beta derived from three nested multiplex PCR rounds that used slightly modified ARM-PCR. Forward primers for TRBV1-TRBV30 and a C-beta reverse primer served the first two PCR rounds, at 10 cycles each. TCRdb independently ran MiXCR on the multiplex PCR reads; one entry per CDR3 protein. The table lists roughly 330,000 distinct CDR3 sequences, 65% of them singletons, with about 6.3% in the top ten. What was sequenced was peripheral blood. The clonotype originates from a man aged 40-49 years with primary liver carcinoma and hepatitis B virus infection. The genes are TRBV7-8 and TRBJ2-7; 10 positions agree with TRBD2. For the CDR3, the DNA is TGTGCCAGCGGCCCTTCAGCGGGAGGGTACGAGCAGTACTTC. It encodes CASGPSAGGYEQYF.